This is a list of T cell receptor beta chains from one sample in a study of shared T cell receptors in the human thymus. Sequencing was performed with immunoSEQ multiplex PCR; in TCRdb, only in-frame clones are kept and a portion is missing. The sample has 600,000 or so clones, around 87% seen once. This same sample was also part of a study on human thymus T cells.

Sequences were obtained from thymocytes. The receptors derive from a boy in the first two years of life with a congenital heart defect. Each CDR3 is given with its conserved first and last residue. The D gene is left open where the match is weak. For some rows the clone size is stated as once, few or many, or as a class when expanded; others skip it.

v_call	d_call	j_call	clone_size	cdr3_nt	cdr3_aa
TRBV6-1	NA	TRBJ2-7	NA	TGTGCCATTAGGACAAGCCCCTACGAGCAGTACTTC	CAIRTSPYEQYF
TRBV4-1	TRBD1	TRBJ1-6	NA	TGCGCCAGCAGCCAAGCGGGAGAAGAGCCGGGACAGGTGAATTCGCCCCTCCACTTT	CASSQAGEEPGQVNSPLHF
TRBV7-9	NA	TRBJ2-7	NA	TGTGCCAGCGCGCACCTAGGACAGAACTCTTACGAGCAGTACTTC	CASAHLGQNSYEQYF
TRBV4-3	TRBD2	TRBJ2-1	NA	TGCGCCAGCAGCCAACTAGCGGGAGACAATGAGCAGTTCTTC	CASSQLAGDNEQFF
TRBV9	NA	TRBJ1-5	NA	TGTGCCAGCAGCCCTTCTCGAGATGGTAATCAGCCCCAGCATTTT	CASSPSRDGNQPQHF
TRBV6-6	NA	TRBJ1-2	NA	TGTGCCAGCAGTTACAGGTCCGACAGCTACTATGGCTACACCTTC	CASSYRSDSYYGYTF
TRBV19	NA	TRBJ2-7	NA	TGTGCCAGTAGTATGCGGGCCTTTTACGAGCAGTACTTC	CASSMRAFYEQYF
TRBV6-5	TRBD1	TRBJ2-7	NA	TGTGCCAGCAGTTCCACAGGGGTTTCCCGAGAGCAGTACTTC	CASSSTGVSREQYF
TRBV7-9	TRBD1	TRBJ2-7	NA	TGTGCCAGCAGTATATACTCCGGGACAGGGGGCCCCTACGAGCAGTACTTC	CASSIYSGTGGPYEQYF
TRBV19	NA	TRBJ2-5	NA	TGTGCCTCCAAGGGCGATAATGAGGCGCCGGGGGAGACCCAGTACTTC	CASKGDNEAPGETQYF
TRBV5-5	TRBD1	TRBJ1-2	once	TGTGCCAGCAGCCCCCAGGACAGGTTCTATGGCTACACCTTC	CASSPQDRFYGYTF
TRBV13	NA	TRBJ2-7	NA	TGTGCCAGCAGCTGGGGGCCGCTATACGAGCAGTACTTC	CASSWGPLYEQYF
TRBV27	NA	TRBJ2-1	NA	TGTGCCAGCAGTTTAAAGCGGAGCCTCTACAATGAGCAGTTCTTC	CASSLKRSLYNEQFF
TRBV6-1	NA	TRBJ2-5	NA	TGTGCCAGCATGGCTAGCGAGGGAAAGACCCAGTACTTC	CASMASEGKTQYF
TRBV5-6	NA	TRBJ2-1	NA	TGTGCCAGCAGCTTGCCATCTGGGGGGAGCGGCAATGAGCAGTTCTTC	CASSLPSGGSGNEQFF
TRBV19	NA	TRBJ2-5	NA	TGTGCCAGTATTGGGCAGGAAGAAGAGACCCAGTACTTC	CASIGQEEETQYF
TRBV27	TRBD1	TRBJ2-7	NA	TGTGCCAGCAGTCCGGGACAGGATCGTGAGCAGTACTTC	CASSPGQDREQYF
TRBV6-5	TRBD1	TRBJ1-2	NA	TGTGCCAGCAGCCCAACAGGGGGGCACTATGGCTACACCTTC	CASSPTGGHYGYTF
TRBV6-6	TRBD1	TRBJ2-7	NA	TGTGCCAGCAGACAAGGACAGGGTCGGACCTACGAGCAGTACTTC	CASRQGQGRTYEQYF
TRBV29-1	NA	TRBJ2-1	NA	TGCAGCGTTGCCCTGGCGGGGAGCTCCTACAATGAGCAGTTCTTC	CSVALAGSSYNEQFF
TRBV29-1	TRBD2	TRBJ2-2	NA	TGCAGCGTGAGGATAGCCCCGGGACTACTCAACACCGGGGAGCTGTTTTTT	CSVRIAPGLLNTGELFF
TRBV28	TRBD1	TRBJ2-7	NA	TGTGCCAGCGATCAGGGGGACCCCTCGGACGAGCAGTACTTC	CASDQGDPSDEQYF
TRBV9	NA	TRBJ2-1	NA	TGTGCCAGCAGCGTCAAAGCTAAATACAATGAGCAGTTCTTC	CASSVKAKYNEQFF
TRBV28	NA	TRBJ2-6	NA	TGTGCCAGCAGTTTCGGCTGGGACACATTAATTCCTGGGGCCAACGTCCTGACTTTC	CASSFGWDTLIPGANVLTF
TRBV4-1	NA	TRBJ2-7	NA	TGCGCCAGCAGCCTCGGGACACCTACCCTCGGGATTTACGAGCAGTACTTC	CASSLGTPTLGIYEQYF
TRBV9	NA	TRBJ1-1	once	TGTGCCAGCAGCGCGCCCGGGACTAAACTCCGGGGGGGTGAAGCTTTCTTT	CASSAPGTKLRGGEAFF